The subject of this entry is one T cell receptor (beta chain). The antigen remains unidentified. V was clipped by 2 bases and J by 0 bases; unmatched bases: 9. This CDR3 contains 19 residues. The germline V gene has CDR1 LGHNA and CDR2 YSLEER. This entry comes from a study of cytomegalovirus exposure and HLA in healthy donors. Findings and caveats of the study: An assumption of roughly uniform sequencing depth across donors underlay the presence/absence analyses. For most TCR sequences rarity was the rule, although some public TCRs occurred in many donors. As a later analysis showed, a missense DCLRE1C variant was linked to trimming of TCR beta V- and J-genes.

This PCR relied on a set of 60 Vbeta primers and 13 Jbeta primers. Measured with immunoSEQ multiplex PCR; TCRdb has only the in-frame clones, and not every one. The sample yields about 140,000 clones, approximately 62% seen once. The receptor was derived from a human donor in good health. V usage is TRBV4-3 and J usage is TRBJ2-2; 10 bases are a match to TRBD2. The sample was PBMCs. In DNA form, the CDR3 reads TGCGCCAGCAGCCAAACCCGACTCGGACTAGCGGCGAACACCGGGGAGCTGTTTTTT. The encoded protein is CASSQTRLGLAANTGELFF.